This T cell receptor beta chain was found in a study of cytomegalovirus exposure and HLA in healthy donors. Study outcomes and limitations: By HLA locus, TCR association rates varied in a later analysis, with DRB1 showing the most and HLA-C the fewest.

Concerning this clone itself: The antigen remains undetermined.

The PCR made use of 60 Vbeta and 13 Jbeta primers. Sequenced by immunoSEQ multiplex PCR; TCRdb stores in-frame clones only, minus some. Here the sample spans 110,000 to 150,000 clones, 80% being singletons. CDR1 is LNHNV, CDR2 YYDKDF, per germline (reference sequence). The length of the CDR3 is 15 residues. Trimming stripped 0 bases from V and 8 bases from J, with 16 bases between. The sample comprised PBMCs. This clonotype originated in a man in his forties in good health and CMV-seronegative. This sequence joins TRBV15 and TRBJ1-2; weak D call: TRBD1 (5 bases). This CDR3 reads CATSRDPAFGAGYTF. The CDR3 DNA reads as TGTGCCACCAGCAGAGATCCTGCCTTTGGGGCCGGCTACACCTTC.